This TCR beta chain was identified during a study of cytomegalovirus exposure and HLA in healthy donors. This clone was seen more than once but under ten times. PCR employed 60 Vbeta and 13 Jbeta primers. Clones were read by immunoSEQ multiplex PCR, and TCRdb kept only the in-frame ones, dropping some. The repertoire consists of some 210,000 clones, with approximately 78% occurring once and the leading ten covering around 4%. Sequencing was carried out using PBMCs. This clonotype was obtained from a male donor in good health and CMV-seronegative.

The CDR3 loop is CASSSYDRGRGEQYF. The CDR3 DNA sequence: TGTGCCAGTAGTTCCTACGACAGGGGGAGAGGGGAGCAGTACTTC. The chain joins TRBV19 to TRBJ2-7; TRBD1 matches at 9 bases. V shed 5 bases and J 7 bases; nucleotides not matched to a gene: 12. The CDR3 consists of 15 residues. The germline V gene encodes CDR1 LNHDA and CDR2 SQIVND (reference sequence).